A single sample is the source of the 9 T cell receptor beta chains below, sequenced in a study of blood T cell repertoires in COVID-19. This table comes from immunoSEQ multiplex PCR, and its TCRdb copy is limited to in-frame clones, with some not included. This table has 65,000 to 90,000 clones, 65% to 90% appearing once. What was sequenced was peripheral blood. The receptors shown here come from an older woman with acute or convalescent COVID-19.

Regarding this clone: Other DNA sequences within the sample encode an identical CDR3. This sequence joins TRBV12-3 or TRBV12-4 and TRBJ1-1, with no clear D. The CDR3 is 13 amino acids. V lost 3 bases and J lost 1, with 6 bases in between. The CDR3 sequence is CASSFGGNTEAFF. The CDR3 DNA is TGTGCCAGCAGTTTTGGCGGGAACACTGAAGCTTTCTTT.

This clone has at least ten counts. This chain uses TRBV20-1 with TRBJ2-4, with D possibly matching TRBD2 (7 bases). Trimming cost V 6 bases and J 8 bases, with 11 bases left between them. The CDR3 has 11 amino acids. CDR1 DFQATT and CDR2 SNEGSKA come from the germline V gene (reference sequence). In DNA form, the CDR3 reads TGCAGTGCCACCGGGGGGCACATTCAGTACTTC. Amino acid sequence: CSATGGHIQYF.

V is TRBV19 and J is TRBJ1-5; D ambiguous. Trimming shortened V by 7 bases and J by 4 bases, and 11 bases separated the two germline ends. The CDR3 has 13 residues. The germline V gene encodes CDR1 LNHDA and CDR2 SQIVND (reference sequence). CDR3 sequence: CASTLGVNQPQHF. CDR3 nucleotides: TGTGCCAGTACCCTGGGAGTAAATCAGCCCCAGCATTTT.

The rearrangement links TRBV11-2 to TRBJ2-7; weak D call: TRBD1 (5 bases). The length of the CDR3 is 13 residues. V was shortened by 0 bases and J by 7 bases, with 10 bases between the two germline ends. CDR1 and CDR2 (germline): SGHAT, FQNNGV. CDR3 in DNA: TGTGCCAGCAGCTTAGAGTCAGGGTCGGAGCAGTACTTC. Its translation: CASSLESGSEQYF.

This clone was picked up one time. The chain combines TRBV3-1 (or the pseudogene TRBV3-2) with TRBJ1-1; D gene uncertain. Trimming removed 1 base at V and 1 base at J, with 7 bases between. CDR3 length equals 14 residues. Germline values: CDR1 LGHDT, CDR2 YNNKEL (reference sequence). The DNA for the CDR3 is TGTGCCAGCAGCCAAGTTATCGGGAACACTGAAGCTTTCTTT. This codes for CASSQVIGNTEAFF.

The rearrangement uses TRBV5-6 and TRBJ1-3; 7 positions agree with TRBD1. V gave up 4 bases and J gave up 4 bases; unmatched junction bases: 2. Germline V CDR1 and CDR2: SGHDT, YYEEEE. CDR3 length equals 13 residues. CDR3 amino acids: CASSPDRGNTIYF. CDR3 nucleotides: TGTGCCAGCAGCCCGGACAGGGGAAACACCATATATTTT.

V usage is TRBV19 and J usage is TRBJ1-1; maybe TRBD1 (5 bases). This CDR3 contains 14 residues. CDR1 is LNHDA, CDR2 SQIVND, per germline (reference sequence). V lost 3 bases and J lost 5, with 13 bases in between. CDR3 sequence (DNA): TGTGCCAGTAGTATCCGTCAGGGAAGAACTGAAGCTTTCTTT. It specifies CASSIRQGRTEAFF. Full variable domain (outside the CDR3, taken from reference TRBV19 and TRBJ1-1): DGGITQSPKYLFRKEGQNVTLSCEQNLNHDAMYWYRQDPGQGLRLIYYSQIVNDFQKGDIAEGYSVSREKKESFPLTVTSAQKNPTAFYLCASSIRQGRTEAFFGQGTRLTVV.

A single count supports this clone. The gene calls are TRBV1 and TRBJ1-5; the table assigns TRBD1, which was not confirmed against the DNA. TRBV1 is listed as a pseudogene. This CDR3 region has 14 residues. Here the CDR3 reads CTSSKGVANQPQHF. The CDR3 nucleotides read TGCACCAGCAGCAAGGGGGTGGCCAATCAGCCCCAGCATTTT.

The chain carries TRBV2 and TRBJ1-2; D uncertain. The CDR3 contains 14 residues. Between the trimmed V and J ends, which lost 3 bases and 4 bases, there was a span of 12 bases. Germline CDR1 and CDR2: SNHLY and FYNNEI. The CDR3 region has the DNA TGTGCCAGCAGTGACGGGATTGGGAGCTATGGCTACACCTTC. Translating gives CASSDGIGSYGYTF.